What follows describes a single T cell receptor beta chain. Its target is not known. The sample belongs to a study of cytomegalovirus exposure and HLA in healthy donors. Study-level results: Accurate predictions that matched the HLA-A and HLA-B alleles of most subjects were reportedly made from TCR beta sequences. Links to common viral pathogens appeared, in a later analysis, for several of the most significant clusters.

There are 13 residues in the CDR3. Losses at the gene ends were 4 bases for V and 5 bases for J; bases not matched to a gene: 5. CDR1 is SGHRS, CDR2 YFSETQ, per germline. The PCR used 60 Vbeta and 13 Jbeta primers. The assay was immunoSEQ multiplex PCR, and TCRdb's table has in-frame clones only and misses some. The sample shows some 120,000 clones, about 77% of them seen only once. The sequenced sample was PBMCs. This TCR derives from a man in his fifties or sixties in good health and CMV-seronegative. The V and J genes are TRBV5-1 and TRBJ2-5, with 7 bases matching TRBD1. The CDR3 bases are TGCGCCAGCAGCGAAGGGGGCGAGGAGACCCAGTACTTC. As protein: CASSEGGEETQYF.